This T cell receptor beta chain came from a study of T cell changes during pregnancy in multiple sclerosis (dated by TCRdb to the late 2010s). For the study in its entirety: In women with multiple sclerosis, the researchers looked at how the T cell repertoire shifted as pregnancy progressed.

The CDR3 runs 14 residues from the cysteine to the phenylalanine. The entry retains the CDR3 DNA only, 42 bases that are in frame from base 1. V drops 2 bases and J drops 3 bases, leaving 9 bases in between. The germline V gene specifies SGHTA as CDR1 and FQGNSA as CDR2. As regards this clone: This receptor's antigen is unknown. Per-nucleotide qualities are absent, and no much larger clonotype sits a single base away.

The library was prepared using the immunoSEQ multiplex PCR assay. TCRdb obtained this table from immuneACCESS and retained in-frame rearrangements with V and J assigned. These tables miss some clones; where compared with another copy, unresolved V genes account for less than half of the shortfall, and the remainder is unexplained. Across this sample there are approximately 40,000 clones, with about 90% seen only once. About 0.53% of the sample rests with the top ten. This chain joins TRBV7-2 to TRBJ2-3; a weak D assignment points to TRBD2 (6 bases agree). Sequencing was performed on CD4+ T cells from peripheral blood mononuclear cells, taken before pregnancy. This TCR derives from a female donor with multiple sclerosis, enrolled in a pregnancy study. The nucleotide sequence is TGTGCCAGCAGCTTATCGGGGAGGACAGATACGCAGTATTTT. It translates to CASSLSGRTDTQYF.